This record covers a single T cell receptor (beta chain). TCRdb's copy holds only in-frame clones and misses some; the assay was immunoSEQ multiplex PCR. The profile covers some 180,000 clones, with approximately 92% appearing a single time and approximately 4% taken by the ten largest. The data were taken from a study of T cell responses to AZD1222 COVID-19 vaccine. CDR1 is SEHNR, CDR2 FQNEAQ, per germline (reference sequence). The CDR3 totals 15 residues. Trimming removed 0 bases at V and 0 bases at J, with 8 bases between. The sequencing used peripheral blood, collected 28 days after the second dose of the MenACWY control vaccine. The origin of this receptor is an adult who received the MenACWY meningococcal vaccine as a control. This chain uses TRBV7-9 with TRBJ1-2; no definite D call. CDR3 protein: CASSLAAGTNYGYTF. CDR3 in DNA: TGTGCCAGCAGCTTAGCGGCTGGGACTAACTATGGCTACACCTTC.